This TCR beta chain is from a study of OX40 agonist ivuxolimab in advanced cancers. On the study more broadly: Anti-PD-1, anti-PD-L1 or anti-CTLA-4 therapy given earlier was allowed, and around 40% had some.

TCRdb's copy holds only in-frame clones and misses some; the assay was immunoSEQ multiplex PCR. In the table there are approximately 99,000 clones, about 96% of which are singletons. Per germline, CDR1 SEHNR and CDR2 FQNEAQ (reference sequence). The trim removed 7 bases at V and 7 bases at J, leaving 5 bases unmatched. CDR3 length equals 15 residues. The cohort excluded patients with autoimmune disease history or systemic immunosuppression. The TCR sequence derives from an adult with an advanced solid tumor such as melanoma, head and neck, liver or kidney cancer. The chain couples TRBV7-9 to TRBJ2-2, with 14 bases identical to TRBD2. The specimen was CD4+ or CD8+ T cells sorted from blood, collected in a trial of the OX40 agonist ivuxolimab. CDR3 sequence: CASTQGTSGSGELFF. The CDR3 DNA reads as TGTGCCAGCACCCAAGGGACTAGCGGGAGCGGGGAGCTGTTTTTT.